A selection of T cell receptor beta chains follows, all from one sample in a study of tumor and adjacent non-tumor tissue in lung cancer. TCRdb passed the multiplex PCR reads through MiXCR, listing each CDR3 protein once. In the table there are under 250,000 distinct CDR3 sequences, around 70% of which are singletons. Material: lung tumor tissue. All receptors derive from a man in his fifties or sixties with non-small cell lung cancer. The CDR3 runs from the conserved cysteine through the conserved F or W. Each record gives: V gene, J gene, D gene, clone size, CDR3 DNA, CDR3 protein. A D gene is named only where the DNA matches it firmly. Clone size is not always given. Where it is, it says once, few, many or a class for expanded clones.

TRBV20-1,TRBJ1-1,-,-,TGCAGTGCTTCGGAGGGCTTGAACACTGAAGCTTTCTTC,CSASEGLNTEAFF
TRBV12-3/TRBV12-4,TRBJ1-1,TRBD1,-,TGTGCCAGCAGGCCGACGACAGGGCCCGGGAACACTGAAGCTTTCTTT,CASRPTTGPGNTEAFF
TRBV24-1,TRBJ1-2,-,few,TGTGCCGCCTCATCTAACGAGGGAAACTATGGTTACACCTTC,CAASSNEGNYGYTF
TRBV20-1,TRBJ2-1,TRBD2,many,TGCAGTGTCGGGGGAGGGCTAGGTGGGAATGAGCAGTTCTTC,CSVGGGLGGNEQFF
TRBV5-6,TRBJ2-6,-,-,TGTGCCGGCAGCTCTCAGGGGTCTGAGGCCAACGTCCTGACTTTC,CAGSSQGSEANVLTF
TRBV28,TRBJ1-5,-,few,TGTGCCAGTGGGACGGCAGGGGAGAATCAGCCCCAGCATTTT,CASGTAGENQPQHF
TRBV20-1,TRBJ1-6,-,-,TGCAGTGCTAGAATGGGGACCAGGCGAAATTCACTCCTCCACTTT,CSARMGTRRNSLLHF
TRBV5-1,TRBJ1-6,-,-,TGCGCCAGCAGACAGGGTTCGGTGGATAATTCACCCCTCCACTTT,CASRQGSVDNSPLHF
TRBV7-9,TRBJ2-3,-,-,TGTGCCAGCAGAGCGACAAAAGTCGCAGATACGCAGTATTTT,CASRATKVADTQYF
TRBV11-1,TRBJ2-1,TRBD1,-,TGTGCCAGCAGCCGGGACAGTGTGGGGGATGGGCAGTTCTTC,CASSRDSVGDGQFF
TRBV4-3,TRBJ1-3,-,once,TGCGCCAGCAGCGACCGGATGAGTGGCTCTGGAAACACCATATATTTT,CASSDRMSGSGNTIYF
TRBV6-2/TRBV6-3,TRBJ1-1,-,-,TGTGCTAGCAGGGGAGGTTCTATCAATGAAGCTTTCTTT,CASRGGSINEAFF
TRBV6-5,TRBJ2-2,TRBD2,few,TGTGCCAGCACCCGCGGGGGTAGTTCCGGGGAGCTGTTTTTT,CASTRGGSSGELFF
TRBV20-1,TRBJ2-1,-,-,TGCAGTGCTCTCCGGGACATGGGCCACAATGAGCAGTTCTTC,CSALRDMGHNEQFF
TRBV4-1,TRBJ2-2,-,many,TGCGCCAGCAGCCAGAAGCCGCGGGGAGGCCCCGGGGAGCTGTTTTTT,CASSQKPRGGPGELFF
TRBV11-2,TRBJ2-6,-,-,TGTACCATCAGTCCTATCTGGGGGGCCAACGTCCTGACTTTC,CTISPIWGANVLTF
TRBV6-6,TRBJ2-1,TRBD2,-,TGTGCCAGCATGTTAGCGGGGGCCTCAATAAATGAGCAGTTCTTC,CASMLAGASINEQFF
TRBV28,TRBJ2-1,TRBD2,-,TGTGCCAGCACATCTAGCGGGGTCTTTTATGAGCAGTTCTTC,CASTSSGVFYEQFF
TRBV20-1,TRBJ2-3,-,-,TGCATTGCCGGCCCTCGAGGAACAGATACGCAGTATTTT,CIAGPRGTDTQYF
TRBV24-1,TRBJ1-5,-,-,TGTGCCACCAGTGATGCGAGGGTGGGGTTGGGCAATCAGCCCCAGCATTTT,CATSDARVGLGNQPQHF
TRBV7-9,TRBJ2-7,TRBD1,-,TGTGCCAGCAGCTCACAGGGGCGGGAGCAGTACTTC,CASSSQGREQYF
TRBV6-2/TRBV6-3,TRBJ2-2,-,few,TGTGCCAGCAGTTCCGAAGGAGGGACCACCGGGGAGCTGTTTTTT,CASSSEGGTTGELFF
TRBV12-3/TRBV12-4,TRBJ2-1,-,-,TGTCCCAGCAGTTTAAGACTAGGGGCCTACAATGAGCAGTTCTTC,CPSSLRLGAYNEQFF
TRBV5-1,TRBJ2-7,-,-,TGCGCCAGCAGCTTGGAACAGGTCCCCTACGAGCAGTACTTC,CASSLEQVPYEQYF